Listed below are T cell receptor beta chains from one sample, sequenced in a study of cytomegalovirus exposure and HLA in healthy donors. The protocol was immunoSEQ multiplex PCR, while the TCRdb copy is restricted to in-frame clones and leaves out a portion. The table lists under 200,000 clones, more than 60% of them singletons. The sample taken for sequencing was PBMCs. The receptors were gathered from a woman aged 40-49 years in good health and CMV-seropositive. Each CDR3 is given with its conserved first and last residue. D genes are given only for firm matches. A row's size may be missing; if present it is once, few, many or a size class.

d_gene: .
abundance: .
j_gene: TRBJ1-2
v_gene: TRBV29-1
CDR3aa: CSVVQGYDGYTF
CDR3nt: TGCAGCGTTGTGCAGGGTTACGATGGCTACACCTTC

d_gene: TRBD2
abundance: few
j_gene: TRBJ2-4
v_gene: TRBV5-8
CDR3aa: CASSPIWGGEGRNIQYF
CDR3nt: TGTGCCAGCAGCCCCATATGGGGCGGGGAGGGGAGAAACATTCAGTACTTC

d_gene: .
abundance: .
j_gene: TRBJ1-2
v_gene: TRBV29-1
CDR3aa: CSVEGGPHFYGYTF
CDR3nt: TGCAGCGTTGAGGGGGGACCCCACTTCTATGGCTACACCTTC

d_gene: .
abundance: .
j_gene: TRBJ1-1
v_gene: TRBV6-5
CDR3aa: CASSLDPGGNTEAFF
CDR3nt: TGTGCCAGCAGCCTTGACCCCGGAGGCAACACTGAAGCTTTCTTT

d_gene: .
abundance: .
j_gene: TRBJ1-1
v_gene: TRBV7-8
CDR3aa: CASSWSGAEAFF
CDR3nt: TGTGCCAGCAGCTGGAGCGGGGCTGAAGCTTTCTTT

d_gene: .
abundance: .
j_gene: TRBJ2-5
v_gene: TRBV29-1
CDR3aa: CSGTHRAAQETQYF
CDR3nt: TGCAGCGGGACACACAGGGCTGCCCAAGAGACCCAGTACTTC

d_gene: TRBD2
abundance: .
j_gene: TRBJ2-5
v_gene: TRBV7-6
CDR3aa: CASSLAPAGGQETQYF
CDR3nt: TGTGCCAGCAGCTTAGCGCCAGCGGGAGGGCAAGAGACCCAGTACTTC

d_gene: .
abundance: .
j_gene: TRBJ1-1
v_gene: TRBV28
CDR3aa: CASSLGGRRNTEAFF
CDR3nt: TGTGCCAGCAGTTTGGGGGGGCGGAGGAACACTGAAGCTTTCTTT

d_gene: TRBD2
abundance: .
j_gene: TRBJ2-6
v_gene: TRBV5-1
CDR3aa: CASSTSGGNGANVLTF
CDR3nt: TGCGCCAGCAGCACCTCGGGGGGGAATGGGGCCAACGTCCTGACTTTC

d_gene: .
abundance: .
j_gene: TRBJ1-2
v_gene: TRBV5-1
CDR3aa: CASSLEYQVGAHGYTF
CDR3nt: TGCGCCAGCAGCTTGGAATACCAAGTGGGGGCCCATGGCTACACCTTC

d_gene: TRBD2
abundance: .
j_gene: TRBJ2-5
v_gene: TRBV9
CDR3aa: CASSGAGGYQETQYF
CDR3nt: TGTGCCAGCAGCGGAGCGGGAGGGTACCAAGAGACCCAGTACTTC

d_gene: .
abundance: .
j_gene: TRBJ1-1
v_gene: TRBV28
CDR3aa: CASSSGGQFKNTEAFF
CDR3nt: TGTGCCAGCAGTTCCGGTGGACAGTTTAAGAACACTGAAGCTTTCTTT

d_gene: TRBD2
abundance: .
j_gene: TRBJ2-3
v_gene: TRBV7-2
CDR3aa: CASSLVGPAGDVTDTQYF
CDR3nt: TGTGCCAGCAGCTTAGTAGGGCCAGCGGGAGACGTAACAGATACGCAGTATTTT

d_gene: TRBD1
abundance: .
j_gene: TRBJ2-5
v_gene: TRBV7-9
CDR3aa: CASSPRTGGKETQYF
CDR3nt: TGTGCCAGCAGCCCCCGGACAGGGGGGAAAGAGACCCAGTACTTC

d_gene: .
abundance: .
j_gene: TRBJ2-1
v_gene: TRBV9
CDR3aa: CASSVEGGSYNEQFF
CDR3nt: TGTGCCAGCAGCGTAGAAGGGGGCTCCTACAATGAGCAGTTCTTC

d_gene: TRBD2
abundance: .
j_gene: TRBJ2-1
v_gene: TRBV25-1
CDR3aa: CASSEQRTSANEQFF
CDR3nt: TGTGCCAGCAGTGAGCAACGGACTAGCGCGAATGAGCAGTTCTTC

d_gene: TRBD2
abundance: .
j_gene: TRBJ2-1
v_gene: TRBV7-9
CDR3aa: CASSALAGGPSNEQFF
CDR3nt: TGTGCCAGCAGCGCCCTAGCGGGAGGGCCCAGCAATGAGCAGTTCTTC

d_gene: .
abundance: few
j_gene: TRBJ1-4
v_gene: TRBV6-6
CDR3aa: CASIQQGRRTNEKLFF
CDR3nt: TGTGCCAGCATTCAACAGGGTCGCCGGACTAATGAAAAACTGTTTTTT

d_gene: TRBD2
abundance: .
j_gene: TRBJ2-7
v_gene: TRBV2
CDR3aa: CASSETSGSYEQYF
CDR3nt: TGTGCCAGCAGTGAGACTAGCGGGAGTTACGAGCAGTACTTC

d_gene: TRBD1
abundance: few
j_gene: TRBJ1-2
v_gene: TRBV2
CDR3aa: CASSLDRGYGYTF
CDR3nt: TGTGCCAGCAGTCTGGACAGGGGATATGGCTACACCTTC

d_gene: .
abundance: once
j_gene: TRBJ2-6
v_gene: TRBV28
CDR3aa: CASSHQGSGANVLTF
CDR3nt: TGTGCCAGCAGCCACCAGGGATCTGGGGCCAACGTCCTGACTTTC

d_gene: .
abundance: .
j_gene: TRBJ2-7
v_gene: TRBV10-3
CDR3aa: CAISAASDANYEQYF
CDR3nt: TGTGCCATCAGTGCCGCTAGCGATGCGAACTACGAGCAGTACTTC

d_gene: .
abundance: .
j_gene: TRBJ2-1
v_gene: TRBV18
CDR3aa: CASSPDYSSEHEQFF
CDR3nt: TGTGCCAGCTCACCAGACTATTCATCGGAGCATGAGCAGTTCTTC

d_gene: TRBD2
abundance: .
j_gene: TRBJ2-4
v_gene: TRBV19
CDR3aa: CASSGTRGNIQYF
CDR3nt: TGTGCCAGTAGCGGGACTAGGGGGAACATTCAGTACTTC

d_gene: .
abundance: .
j_gene: TRBJ2-5
v_gene: TRBV19
CDR3aa: CASSSSGVQETQYF
CDR3nt: TGTGCCAGTAGCAGTTCCGGGGTCCAAGAGACCCAGTACTTC

d_gene: .
abundance: few
j_gene: TRBJ2-7
v_gene: TRBV6-6
CDR3aa: CASSSRDKAYEQYF
CDR3nt: TGTGCCAGCAGTTCTCGGGACAAAGCCTACGAGCAGTACTTC

d_gene: TRBD2
abundance: .
j_gene: TRBJ2-7
v_gene: TRBV28
CDR3aa: CASSSKREAYEQYF
CDR3nt: TGTGCCAGCAGTTCCAAGCGGGAGGCCTACGAGCAGTACTTC

d_gene: TRBD2
abundance: .
j_gene: TRBJ2-2
v_gene: TRBV5-4
CDR3aa: CASSQGLAGGPNTGELFF
CDR3nt: TGTGCCAGCAGCCAGGGACTAGCGGGAGGGCCGAACACCGGGGAGCTGTTTTTT

d_gene: TRBD1
abundance: .
j_gene: TRBJ2-2
v_gene: TRBV25-1
CDR3aa: CASSESPLGQGTPELFF
CDR3nt: TGTGCCAGCAGTGAATCCCCCCTCGGACAGGGAACACCGGAGCTGTTTTTT

d_gene: TRBD1
abundance: .
j_gene: TRBJ2-1
v_gene: TRBV4-3
CDR3aa: CASSQDLRGRGWYNEQFF
CDR3nt: TGCGCCAGCAGCCAAGATCTCCGGGGCAGGGGGTGGTACAATGAGCAGTTCTTC

d_gene: .
abundance: .
j_gene: TRBJ1-4
v_gene: TRBV28
CDR3aa: CASTLTLPGEKLFF
CDR3nt: TGTGCCAGCACCCTGACGCTGCCGGGTGAAAAACTGTTTTTT

d_gene: .
abundance: .
j_gene: TRBJ2-1
v_gene: TRBV5-1
CDR3aa: CASSFSATRTRASSYNEQFF
CDR3nt: TGCGCCAGCAGCTTCTCCGCTACTAGGACTCGGGCAAGCTCCTACAATGAGCAGTTCTTC

d_gene: .
abundance: .
j_gene: TRBJ1-1
v_gene: TRBV7-3
CDR3aa: CASSYQGNTEAFF
CDR3nt: TGTGCCAGCAGCTACCAGGGGAACACTGAAGCTTTCTTT

d_gene: .
abundance: .
j_gene: TRBJ1-3
v_gene: TRBV30
CDR3aa: CAWGQGGSGNTIYF
CDR3nt: TGTGCCTGGGGCCAAGGGGGTAGTGGAAACACCATATATTTT

d_gene: .
abundance: .
j_gene: TRBJ1-2
v_gene: TRBV5-5
CDR3aa: CASSAAVRVDYGYTF
CDR3nt: TGTGCCAGCAGTGCCGCGGTACGGGTCGACTATGGCTACACCTTC

d_gene: TRBD2
abundance: .
j_gene: TRBJ2-3
v_gene: TRBV10-3
CDR3aa: CAIRTSDLSTDTQYF
CDR3nt: TGTGCCATCAGGACTAGCGACCTTAGCACAGATACGCAGTATTTT